The 15 T cell receptor beta chains listed next were all sequenced from one sample in a study of cytomegalovirus exposure and HLA in healthy donors. The PCR contained 60 Vbeta and 13 Jbeta primers. Clones were sequenced by immunoSEQ multiplex PCR, and TCRdb holds only the in-frame ones, with some missing. Of 150,000 or so clones in the sample, almost 85% were seen once. Sequences were obtained from PBMCs. The source is a man aged 30 to 39 in good health and CMV-seropositive.

The table lists this clone with a few counts. The V and J genes are TRBV19 and TRBJ1-1, with TRBD1 as a possible D gene (6 bases). Germline V gene sequence: CDR1 LNHDA, CDR2 SQIVND (reference sequence). Trimming removed 6 bases from V and 1 base from J, with 12 bases in between. The length of the CDR3 is 14 residues. CDR3 amino acids: CASSPDRQNTEAFF. The CDR3 DNA sequence: TGTGCCAGTAGCCCGGACAGACAGAACACTGAAGCTTTCTTT.

This rearrangement joins TRBV15 to TRBJ2-3, with D perhaps TRBD1 (5 bases). The CDR3 has 14 residues. Trimming removed 1 base from V and 6 bases from J, with 11 bases in between. Germline CDR1 reads LNHNV; CDR2 reads YYDKDF (reference sequence). The CDR3 reads CATSRGIRGDTQYF. CDR3 DNA: TGTGCCACCAGCAGAGGAATTAGGGGTGATACGCAGTATTTT.

This chain connects TRBV6-5 to TRBJ1-1; no clear D. Trimming left V 2 bases short and J 0 bases short, with 4 bases between. There are 13 residues in the CDR3. Germline lookup yields CDR1 MNHEY and CDR2 SVGAGI. The CDR3 coding sequence is TGTGCCAGCAGTTACGAGATGAACACTGAAGCTTTCTTT. This sequence encodes CASSYEMNTEAFF.

The chain has TRBV5-1 and TRBJ2-7; 7 bases match TRBD1. V lost 2 bases and J lost 0; bases outside the gene matches: 5. Looked up from germline, CDR1 is SGHRS and CDR2 is YFSETQ. The CDR3 is 15 amino acids. The CDR3 DNA is TGCGCCAGCAGCTTCCCCGGGACAGTCTCCTACGAGCAGTACTTC. Amino acids: CASSFPGTVSYEQYF.

The gene calls are TRBV7-6 and TRBJ1-2, with 9 nucleotides matching TRBD1. There are 15 residues in the CDR3. Trimming cost V 5 bases and J 7 bases; bases outside gene matches: 11. The germline gives CDR1 SGHVS, CDR2 FNYEAQ. In DNA, the CDR3 is TGTGCCAGCAGCCCAGGGACAGGGAGCCCCGTTGGCTACACCTTC. Residues: CASSPGTGSPVGYTF.

The chain's CDR3 is CASSVGQRKTQYF. The CDR3 coding sequence is TGTGCCAGCAGCGTGGGACAGAGGAAGACCCAGTACTTC. This chain connects TRBV11-2 to TRBJ2-5; TRBD1 matches at 7 bases. Germline V gene data show CDR1 as SGHAT and CDR2 as FQNNGV. V was pared by 5 bases and J by 6 bases, with 6 bases of the junction left unmatched. The CDR3 contains 13 residues.

This clone was seen once. The CDR3, as DNA: TGTGCCAGCTCACCTATCATGGCGGAGGGCTACACCTTC. Protein product: CASSPIMAEGYTF. This chain joins TRBV18 and TRBJ1-2; D remains unclear. Looked up from germline, CDR1 is KGHSH and CDR2 is LQKENI. The CDR3 covers 13 residues. Trimming cost V 3 bases and J 8 bases, with 13 bases left between them.

V usage is TRBV28 and J usage is TRBJ2-1; D gene uncertain. The CDR3 is 15 residues long. Germline values: CDR1 MDHEN, CDR2 SYDVKM. Trimming took 3 bases from V and 0 from J, leaving 9 bases between them. The DNA for the CDR3 is TGTGCCAGCAGTTTGACAAGAAGCTCCTACAATGAGCAGTTCTTC. This encodes CASSLTRSSYNEQFF.

As DNA, the CDR3 is TGTGCCAGCAGTGAAGACAGGGGACCCACCTACAATGAGCAGTTCTTC. Its translation is CASSEDRGPTYNEQFF. The rearrangement joins TRBV6-1 to TRBJ2-1; 7 bases match TRBD1. CDR1 and CDR2 from the germline V gene are MNHNS and SASEGT. Trimming removed 1 base from V and 2 bases from J; junction bases left unmatched: 5. This CDR3 comprises 16 residues.

On this clone: The germline gene is not matched at one end of the junction; a read error may be the cause. The identical CDR3 is also encoded by other nucleotide sequences in the sample. V usage is TRBV28 and J usage is TRBJ2-7; 8 bases fit TRBD2. This CDR3 spans 15 amino acids. From germline, CDR1 is MDHEN and CDR2 SYDVKM. CDR3 coding DNA: TGTGCCAGCAGTTTCATAGCGGGGTCTACCTACGAGCAGTACTTT. Amino acid sequence: CASSFIAGSTYEQYF.

The rearrangement links TRBV28 to TRBJ1-1; D unclear. The CDR3 has 17 amino acids. Germline loops: CDR1 MDHEN, CDR2 SYDVKM. The germline V and J ends were trimmed by 2 bases and 2 bases, with 18 bases remaining between them. The CDR3 protein is CASSLIPGRAGNTEAFF. The CDR3 bases are TGTGCCAGCAGTTTAATCCCGGGGAGGGCTGGTAACACTGAAGCTTTCTTT.

The chain has TRBV4-1 and TRBJ1-2; TRBD1 might be the D (5 bases). CDR3 length: 16 residues. From germline, CDR1 is MGHRA and CDR2 YSYEKL. Trimming cost V 1 base and J 0 bases, with 12 bases left between them. The CDR3 coding sequence is TGCGCCAGCAGCCAAGGCGGGGCACAGACTAACTATGGCTACACCTTC. This gives the protein CASSQGGAQTNYGYTF.

This clone was counted a few times. The CDR3 region is CASSPTGNFRGRLGEQYF. The DNA for the CDR3 is TGTGCCAGCAGCCCAACTGGAAACTTCAGGGGGCGGTTGGGGGAGCAGTACTTC. V and J are TRBV5-6 and TRBJ2-7; TRBD1 matches 8 bases. This CDR3 is built from 18 residues. V gave up 4 bases and J gave up 7 bases; unmatched junction bases: 22. CDR1 is SGHDT, CDR2 YYEEEE, per germline.

Note on this clone: Different DNA sequences within this sample yield the same CDR3. The V and J genes are TRBV6-5 and TRBJ1-1; 9 bases are a match to TRBD1. The ends lost 2 bases at V and 4 bases at J; junction bases unmatched: 5. Looked up from germline, CDR1 is MNHEY and CDR2 is SVGAGI. CDR3 length: 15 residues. CDR3 in amino acids: CASSYRSTGGTEAFF. The CDR3 DNA sequence: TGTGCCAGCAGTTACCGTTCGACAGGGGGCACTGAAGCTTTCTTT.

The J gene is TRBJ2-5, the V gene TRBV5-1, with D possibly matching TRBD2 (6 bases). This CDR3 contains 15 residues. Looked up from germline, CDR1 is SGHRS and CDR2 is YFSETQ. V lost 4 bases to trimming and J lost 1 base, with 14 bases between them. Here the CDR3 DNA reads TGCGCCAGCAGCCCCGGGGACTCCTTCCAAGAGACCCAGTACTTC. This gives the protein CASSPGDSFQETQYF.